Presented here are 30 T cell receptor beta chains from one specimen sequenced in a study of early T cells in non-severe SARS-CoV-2 infection (dated by TCRdb to about 2021). The library was prepared using 5' RACE. Data came from a NextSeq 500. TCRdb reprocessing: public reads trimmed at Q25 with fastp, clones called with MiXCR, in-frame beta chains kept. Every entry covers one CDR3 protein and lists the most common genes and DNA from its rows. The sample table contains 35,000 or so distinct CDR3 sequences; only one count was recorded for over 4.5% of them. 11% to 15% of the sample goes to the ten largest clones. Sequenced input: whole blood. The receptor set was obtained from an adult who was a healthcare worker with PCR-confirmed SARS-CoV-2 infection or an uninfected control (not recorded which).

In its sample, this clonotype was seen a few times. The chain uses TRBV29-1 and TRBJ2-5; 7 positions match TRBD2. The V segment lost 4 bases and the J segment 4 bases; nucleotides outside the gene matches: 6. Per the germline V gene, CDR1 is SQVTM and CDR2 is ANQGSEA. This CDR3 has 13 amino acids. The CDR3 loop is CSVGFAGVETQYF. CDR3 sequence (DNA): TGCAGCGTTGGTTTTGCGGGGGTAGAGACCCAGTACTTC.

This clonotype appeared many times. J is TRBJ2-3 and V is TRBV7-9; D is perhaps TRBD1 (5 bases). Germline CDR1 reads SEHNR; CDR2 reads FQNEAQ (reference sequence). The V and J ends lost 0 bases and 5 bases respectively, with 9 bases between them. The CDR3 is made up of 14 amino acids. The CDR3 loop is CASSLAMQGDTQYF. CDR3 coding DNA: TGTGCCAGCAGCTTAGCGATGCAGGGAGATACGCAGTATTTT.

This clonotype turned up a few times. The CDR3 region is CASSPLVGPPGGKRTDTQYF. Here the CDR3 DNA reads TGTGCCAGCAGCCCGCTAGTGGGGCCCCCAGGGGGGAAAAGGACAGATACGCAGTATTTT. The V and J genes are TRBV7-8 and TRBJ2-3; D is possibly TRBD1 (7 bases). This CDR3 spans 20 amino acids. The V gene lost 5 bases and the J gene lost 3 bases, with 30 bases spanning the gap. The germline gives CDR1 SGHVS, CDR2 FQNEAQ.

The rearrangement links TRBV30 to TRBJ1-1; tentatively, D is TRBD1 (6 bases). Germline V lookup: CDR1 GTSNPN, CDR2 SVGIG (reference sequence). Trimming took 5 bases from V and 7 from J, leaving 14 bases between them. This CDR3 is 12 amino acids long. CDR3 in DNA: TGTGCCTGGGGGCGGACGACAGGTGAAGCTTTCTTT. It yields the protein CAWGRTTGEAFF.

This clonotype has just a few counts. The chain joins TRBV5-1 to TRBJ1-1; tentative D call: TRBD1 (5 bases). CDR1 is SGHRS and CDR2 is YFSETQ in the germline V gene. Trimming removed 2 bases from V and 6 bases from J, with 20 bases in between. The CDR3 covers 16 residues. CDR3 bases: TGCGCCAGCAGCTTTTCATTTTTTCAGGGTGCGCCTGAAGCTTTCTTT. It yields the protein CASSFSFFQGAPEAFF.

There are a few counts of this clonotype. The V call is TRBV4-3, the J call TRBJ2-7, with D unclear. Trimming took off 0 bases at V and 3 bases at J, with 18 bases between the two ends. The CDR3 extends over 17 amino acids. Germline loops: CDR1 LGHNA, CDR2 YSLEER. Written as DNA, the CDR3 is TGCGCCAGCAGCCAAGATCTCCCCACTCGTTTAAACTACGAGCAGTACTTC. This codes for CASSQDLPTRLNYEQYF.

This clonotype was observed many times. The chain carries TRBV3-1 and TRBJ1-1; no definite D call. Germline assignment: CDR1 LGHDT and CDR2 YNNKEL (reference sequence). V was trimmed by 0 bases and J by 2 bases, leaving 13 bases between them. The length of the CDR3 is 16 residues. Here the CDR3 DNA reads TGTGCCAGCAGCCAAGATGGCCCAGGAACCAACACTGAAGCTTTCTTT. Translating it yields CASSQDGPGTNTEAFF. Filled out from reference TRBV3-1 and TRBJ1-1, the complete variable domain reads DTAVSQTPKYLVTQMGNDKSIKCEQNLGHDTMYWYKQDSKKFLKIMFSYNNKELIINETVPNRFSPKSPDKAHLNLHINSLELGDSAVYFCASSQDGPGTNTEAFFGQGTRLTVV.

Many counts were recorded for this clonotype. V usage is TRBV6-5 and J usage is TRBJ2-7; D is tentatively TRBD1 or TRBD2 (5 bases each). The V end was cut by 2 bases, the J end by 6 bases, with 11 bases between. CDR1 MNHEY and CDR2 SVGAGI come from the germline V gene. There are 13 residues in the CDR3. The CDR3 sequence is CASSYRPGAEQYF. CDR3 in DNA: TGTGCCAGCAGTTACCGTCCCGGGGCCGAGCAGTACTTC.

This clonotype was recorded at least ten times. The chain carries TRBV6-5 and TRBJ1-1; unclear D gene. In germline, CDR1 is MNHEY, CDR2 SVGAGI. V was clipped by 6 bases and J by 1 base, with 15 bases between them. The CDR3 length is 15 residues. The CDR3 DNA is TGTGCCAGCAGAAGAAGAAGTGTCCAGAACACTGAAGCTTTCTTT. Translated, it gives CASRRRSVQNTEAFF.

In its sample, this clonotype was seen many times. The chain recombines TRBV5-1 with TRBJ1-2; D gene unclear. Trimming removed 2 bases at V and 3 bases at J, with 14 bases between. The V gene's germline CDR1 is SGHRS and CDR2 YFSETQ. CDR3 length equals 15 residues. CDR3 in amino acids: CASSLTPGSHYGYTF. Here the CDR3 DNA reads TGCGCCAGCAGCTTAACTCCGGGGTCCCACTATGGCTACACCTTC.

This clonotype came up many times. This chain uses TRBV3-1 with TRBJ1-2; TRBD1 aligns across 9 bases. Germline values: CDR1 LGHDT, CDR2 YNNKEL (reference sequence). CDR3 length equals 15 residues. The trim removed 1 base at V and 6 bases at J, leaving 6 bases unmatched. The CDR3 spells CASSQVGTGGHGYTF. The CDR3 bases are TGTGCCAGCAGCCAAGTCGGAACAGGGGGCCATGGCTACACCTTC. The whole variable domain, filled in from reference TRBV3-1 and TRBJ1-2, reads DTAVSQTPKYLVTQMGNDKSIKCEQNLGHDTMYWYKQDSKKFLKIMFSYNNKELIINETVPNRFSPKSPDKAHLNLHINSLELGDSAVYFCASSQVGTGGHGYTFGSGTRLTVV.

This clonotype has a count of ten or more. This chain joins TRBV7-2 and TRBJ2-7; no clear D. From germline, CDR1 is SGHTA and CDR2 FQGNSA. The CDR3 contains 14 residues. V was pared by 1 base and J by 0 bases, with 7 bases between. The DNA of the CDR3 is TGTGCCAGCAGCTTAGATCGCAGCTCCTACGAGCAGTACTTC. Amino acids: CASSLDRSSYEQYF.

This clonotype was counted a few times. The chain joins TRBV7-9 to TRBJ2-7; 8 bases agree with TRBD1. The germline CDR1 and CDR2 sequences are SEHNR and FQNEAQ (reference sequence). Unmatched junction bases numbered 5, after V lost 0 bases and J lost 7 bases. The CDR3 runs 14 residues. CDR3 sequence: CASSLAGTGGEQYF. For the CDR3, the DNA is TGTGCCAGCAGCTTAGCGGGGACAGGTGGGGAGCAGTACTTC.

The V gene is TRBV28, the J gene TRBJ2-7; 8 bases are shared with TRBD1. CDR3 size: 13 residues. Unmatched junction bases numbered 8, after V lost 10 bases and J lost 3 bases. CDR1 is MDHEN, CDR2 SYDVKM, per germline. The CDR3 spells CATGAGGVYEQYF. CDR3 DNA sequence: TGTGCCACGGGGGCAGGGGGCGTCTACGAGCAGTACTTC.

This chain joins TRBV6-2 or TRBV6-3 and TRBJ1-5; D uncertain. CDR1 and CDR2 from the germline V gene are MNHEY and SVGEGT. With 6 bases removed from V and 3 bases from J, the gap between germline ends came to 12 bases. The CDR3 spans 14 residues. CDR3 amino acids: CASSYSAPNQPQHF. Here the CDR3 DNA reads TGTGCCAGCAGCTACAGCGCACCCAATCAGCCCCAGCATTTT.

There are many counts of this clonotype. The chain is built from TRBV9 and TRBJ1-2, with TRBD1 matching over 8 bases. CDR3 length: 16 residues. The J segment lost 4 bases and the V segment lost 0 bases, leaving 8 bases of the junction unmatched. Germline V gene sequence: CDR1 SGDLS, CDR2 YYNGEE. The CDR3 bases are TGTGCCAGCAGCGTAGACGCGGACAGGGTCATCTATGGCTACACCTTC. This codes for CASSVDADRVIYGYTF.

This chain links TRBV19 with TRBJ2-1; no reliable D call. Germline V gene lookup returns CDR1 LNHDA and CDR2 SQIVND (reference sequence). The CDR3 runs 14 residues. The V gene lost 1 base and the J gene lost 6 bases, with 10 bases spanning the gap. CDR3 sequence: CASSIGGFLNEQFF. The CDR3 DNA is TGTGCCAGTAGTATAGGGGGATTCCTCAATGAGCAGTTCTTC.

This clonotype was recorded many times. The chain has TRBV4-1 and TRBJ2-3; 7 nucleotides align to TRBD1. V lost 0 bases, J lost 0 bases, and 6 bases stayed unmatched. Germline CDR1 is MGHRA and CDR2 is YSYEKL. The CDR3 has 17 amino acids. CDR3 sequence reads: CASSQDQQGSSTDTQYF. The CDR3 DNA reads as TGCGCCAGCAGCCAAGACCAACAGGGGTCTAGCACAGATACGCAGTATTTT.

This clonotype was seen many times. This rearrangement joins TRBV20-1 to TRBJ2-3; 9 bases are shared with TRBD2. The CDR3 consists of 20 residues. After removal of 4 bases from V and 2 bases from J, the junction contained 22 bases not matched to a gene. From germline, CDR1 is DFQATT and CDR2 SNEGSKA (reference sequence). CDR3 nucleotides: TGCAGTGCTACCCCCGGGGAGGCAGCGGGGGGTCTCCAGTCCACAGATACGCAGTATTTT. Translated: CSATPGEAAGGLQSTDTQYF.

This clonotype has ten or more counts. The chain has TRBV7-9 and TRBJ1-2, with 7 bases fitting TRBD1. The CDR3 consists of 14 residues. Trimming took 3 bases from V and 5 from J; bases not matched to a gene: 6. CDR1 and CDR2 from the germline V gene are SEHNR and FQNEAQ (reference sequence). CDR3: CASSLGQPSYGYTF. CDR3 DNA: TGTGCCAGCAGCTTGGGACAGCCGTCTTATGGCTACACCTTC.

This clonotype was seen more than once but under ten times. The chain has TRBV7-8 and TRBJ1-4, with D maybe TRBD1 (5 bases). V lost 4 bases and J lost 7, with 16 bases in between. Germline lookup yields CDR1 SGHVS and CDR2 FQNEAQ. The CDR3 length is 15 residues. The CDR3 here is CASSSRVESPEKLFF. The CDR3 DNA follows: TGTGCCAGCAGCTCCAGGGTAGAGTCACCTGAAAAACTGTTTTTT.

This clonotype came up many times. The V gene is TRBV28, the J gene TRBJ2-5; 13 positions agree with TRBD2. Losses at the gene ends were 5 bases for V and 3 bases for J; bases not matched to a gene: 6. The CDR3 loop spans 16 amino acids. Germline V gene lookup returns CDR1 MDHEN and CDR2 SYDVKM. The CDR3 DNA is TGTGCCAGCAGTCCGTGGACTAGCGGGGGTAAAGAGACCCAGTACTTC. Protein product: CASSPWTSGGKETQYF.

The chain couples TRBV3-1 to TRBJ2-7; a possible D gene is TRBD1 (5 bases). This CDR3 is 15 amino acids long. Trimming took 4 bases from V and 6 from J, leaving 19 bases between them. Germline CDR1 is LGHDT and CDR2 is YNNKEL (reference sequence). The CDR3 here is CASSPISRVSGEQYF. Here the CDR3 DNA reads TGTGCCAGCAGCCCTATTTCCAGGGTAAGTGGCGAGCAGTACTTC.

This clonotype was observed many times. The rearrangement uses TRBV7-2 and TRBJ1-6; 9 bases line up with TRBD1. Trimming took 4 bases from V and 10 from J; bases not matched to a gene: 2. The CDR3 is 13 residues long. The germline V gene has CDR1 SGHTA and CDR2 FQGNSA. Written as DNA, the CDR3 is TGTGCCAGCAGCTCCGACAGGGGGTCACCCCTCCACTTT. Translated: CASSSDRGSPLHF.

This clonotype has only a few counts. The chain recombines TRBV5-1 with TRBJ2-2, with 9 bases that match TRBD1. The CDR3 runs to 16 residues. Germline V gene data show CDR1 as SGHRS and CDR2 as YFSETQ. V lost 4 bases to trimming and J lost 8 bases; unmatched junction nucleotides: 12. CDR3 amino acids: CASSATPGQGSGELFF. The CDR3 DNA sequence: TGCGCCAGCAGCGCTACCCCGGGACAGGGTTCGGGGGAGCTGTTTTTT.

This clonotype was observed a handful of times. The chain has TRBV6-5 and TRBJ2-1; a weak D match, TRBD1 (5 bases). This CDR3 is built from 13 residues. V lost 5 bases and J 4 bases, leaving 9 bases between the germline ends. Germline V CDR1 and CDR2: MNHEY, SVGAGI. The CDR3 sequence: CASSPGMYNEQFF. For the CDR3, the DNA is TGTGCCAGCAGTCCAGGGATGTACAATGAGCAGTTCTTC.

The chain couples TRBV30 to TRBJ2-3; 10 bases line up with TRBD2. Germline assignment: CDR1 GTSNPN and CDR2 SVGIG (reference sequence). This CDR3 is built from 16 residues. V dropped 4 bases and J dropped 4; count of bases not matched to a gene: 11. The CDR3 protein is CAWTPKRGGVADTQYF. The CDR3 coding sequence is TGTGCCTGGACCCCGAAGCGGGGGGGCGTGGCAGATACGCAGTATTTT. Looking up the rest from reference TRBV30 and TRBJ2-3 gives the full variable domain: SQTIHQWPATLVQPVGSPLSLECTVEGTSNPNLYWYRQAAGRGLQLLFYSVGIGQISSEVPQNLSASRPQDRQFILSSKKLLLSDSGFYLCAWTPKRGGVADTQYFGPGTRLTVL.

The V gene is TRBV29-1, the J gene TRBJ1-2; 7 bases match TRBD1. V was clipped by 2 bases and J by 1 base; unmatched bases: 1. The CDR3 sequence is 13 residues long. CDR1 and CDR2 from the germline V gene are SQVTM and ANQGSEA. The DNA of the CDR3 is TGCAGCGTTGAATACAGGGGTAACTATGGCTACACCTTC. It codes for CSVEYRGNYGYTF.

The rearrangement joins TRBV20-1 to TRBJ1-2; D is undetermined. V was cut by 5 bases and J by 8 bases, with 12 bases left in between. The CDR3 runs 11 residues. The germline V gene has CDR1 DFQATT and CDR2 SNEGSKA (reference sequence). CDR3 nucleotide sequence: TGCAGTGCTCCCCTCGTGGTGGGCTACACCTTC. It codes for CSAPLVVGYTF.

This clonotype showed up just a few times. This chain uses TRBV5-1 with TRBJ2-2; TRBD2 agrees at 7 bases. With 1 base clipped from V and 7 bases from J, the junction kept 7 bases outside the gene matches. CDR3 length equals 15 residues. The germline V gene has CDR1 SGHRS and CDR2 YFSETQ. The DNA for the CDR3 is TGCGCCAGCAGCTTGAAGCGGGGCAACGGCGGGGAGCTGTTTTTT. This encodes CASSLKRGNGGELFF. The full variable domain, completed using reference TRBV5-1 and TRBJ2-2, is KAGVTQTPRYLIKTRGQQVTLSCSPISGHRSVSWYQQTPGQGLQFLFEYFSETQRNKGNFPGRFSGRQFSNSRSEMNVSTLELGDSALYLCASSLKRGNGGELFFGEGSRLTVL.